This T cell receptor beta chain was found in a study of T cell responses to AZD1222 COVID-19 vaccine. General study points: Nearly half of unique spike-specific TCRs reportedly avoided B.1.351 and B.1.1.7 mutated regions. The repertoires were collected only after the peak T cell response. Of the AZD1222 recipients, only five to seven were seropositive at baseline. There were mostly white British donors and more females than males, and clonal diversity was possibly underestimated.

This CDR3 is 15 amino acids long. The trim removed 11 bases at V and 7 bases at J, leaving 19 bases unmatched. Germline-derived CDR1 and CDR2 are ENHRY and SYGVKD. This clone was observed once. The target antigen is unknown. Generated by immunoSEQ multiplex PCR, the TCRdb table keeps only in-frame clones and is missing some. The data show more than 110,000 clones, about nine tenths seen once. The sample was peripheral blood, taken on day 0 of AZD1222 vaccination. The chain uses TRBV10-3 and TRBJ1-2, with 7 positions matching TRBD1. This clonotype originated in an adult in good health. The CDR3 region is CASRDSQITVGGYTF. In DNA form, the CDR3 reads TGTGCCTCCCGGGACAGTCAAATTACAGTGGGTGGCTACACCTTC.